This T cell receptor (beta chain) was sequenced for a study of cytomegalovirus exposure and HLA in healthy donors. The study ran its PCR with 60 Vbeta and 13 Jbeta primers. The repertoire was sequenced with immunoSEQ multiplex PCR; TCRdb's copy has only in-frame clones and lacks some. The table lists tens of thousands of clones, 6.5% to 8% of them singletons. This clone has only a few counts. Antigen specificity is unknown. CDR1 and CDR2 (germline): SGHRS, YFSETQ. V lost 0 bases to trimming and J lost 2 bases, with 15 bases between them. This CDR3 is 16 amino acids long. General study results and limits: V- and J-gene trimming of TCR beta was linked (in a later analysis) to a missense DCLRE1C variant. Later analysis identified several of the most significant clusters that appeared linked to common viral pathogens. Across all donors, roughly uniform sequencing depth was an assumption of the presence/absence analyses. Confirmation in vitro established that a few CMV-associated chains were specific for CMV antigens.

The clonotype comes from a man over 45 in good health and CMV-seronegative. The chain combines TRBV5-1 with TRBJ2-7, with D perhaps matching TRBD1 (6 bases). Sequencing was carried out using PBMCs. CDR3 sequence reads: CASSLGTAQVTYEQYF. Here the CDR3 DNA reads TGCGCCAGCAGCTTGGGGACAGCCCAGGTCACCTACGAGCAGTACTTC.